Shown below are 21 T cell receptor beta chains from a single sample sequenced in a study of blood T cell repertoires in COVID-19. Sequenced by immunoSEQ multiplex PCR; TCRdb stores in-frame clones only, minus some. The profile shows 500,000 to 600,000 clones, approximately 88% of them singletons. What was sequenced was peripheral blood. The source of these receptors is a woman in her 50s with COVID-19, enrolled during active disease.

The gene calls are TRBV5-5 and TRBJ2-3; D remains ambiguous. Germline V gives CDR1 SGHKS, CDR2 YYEKEE (reference sequence). Trimming took off 4 bases at V and 3 bases at J, with 9 bases between the two ends. CDR3 length: 13 residues. CDR3 DNA sequence: TGTGCCAGCAGCGCAGGATTAACAGATACGCAGTATTTT. Protein: CASSAGLTDTQYF.

J is TRBJ2-3 and V is TRBV5-1; the match to TRBD1 covers 10 bases. Losses at the gene ends were 4 bases for V and 6 bases for J; bases not matched to a gene: 8. The CDR3 loop spans 15 amino acids. Germline V gene lookup returns CDR1 SGHRS and CDR2 YFSETQ. Here the CDR3 DNA reads TGCGCCAGCAGCCCGCCGGGACAGGGGTCCGATACGCAGTATTTT. Its protein is CASSPPGQGSDTQYF.

The V and J genes are TRBV11-2 and TRBJ1-1; maybe TRBD1 (6 bases). Germline CDR1 SGHAT, CDR2 FQNNGV. The CDR3 has 14 amino acids. The ends were cut back, 5 bases at V and 3 bases at J, with 13 bases in the middle. CDR3: CASSPSGHHTEAFF. The CDR3 DNA reads as TGTGCCAGCAGCCCCTCGGGACATCACACTGAAGCTTTCTTT.

The J gene is TRBJ1-4, the V gene TRBV30; D ambiguous. The CDR3 loop spans 13 amino acids. CDR1 and CDR2 from the germline V gene are GTSNPN and SVGIG (reference sequence). Trimming left V 0 bases short and J 10 bases short, with 12 bases between. The DNA of the CDR3 is TGTGCCTGGAGTGTACTTGCGTCTTCAAAACTGTTTTTT. Its translation: CAWSVLASSKLFF.

The V call is TRBV9, the J call TRBJ2-2; possibly TRBD2 for D (7 bases). V was pared by 2 bases and J by 5 bases, with 16 bases between. In germline, CDR1 is SGDLS, CDR2 YYNGEE. The CDR3 spans 16 residues. The CDR3 loop is CASSVPTGGQTGELFF. The CDR3 nucleotides are TGTGCCAGCAGCGTGCCCACCGGGGGGCAGACCGGGGAGCTGTTTTTT.

The CDR3 nucleotides read TGTGCCAGCAGCTCCCGACAGCGATCCTCTTACACCGGGGAGCTGTTTTTT. It translates to CASSSRQRSSYTGELFF. This chain uses TRBV11-2 with TRBJ2-2; D possibly corresponds to TRBD1 (5 bases). Germline CDR1 and CDR2: SGHAT and FQNNGV. Trimming shortened V by 4 bases and J by 3 bases, and 18 bases separated the two germline ends. This CDR3 is built from 17 residues. Full variable domain (remainder filled in from reference TRBV11-2 and TRBJ2-2): EAGVAQSPRYKIIEKRQSVAFWCNPISGHATLYWYQQILGQGPKLLIQFQNNGVVDDSQLPKDRFSAERLKGVDSTLKIQPAKLEDSAVYLCASSSRQRSSYTGELFFGEGSRLTVL.

This chain uses TRBV27 with TRBJ2-4; perhaps TRBD1 as D (5 bases). Germline V lookup: CDR1 MNHEY, CDR2 SMNVEV (reference sequence). Trimming removed 3 bases from V and 2 bases from J, with 8 bases in between. This CDR3 is built from 14 residues. The CDR3 region has the DNA TGTGCCAGCAGTTTCCAGGGTCCCAAAAACATTCAGTACTTC. Its translation is CASSFQGPKNIQYF.

The V and J genes are TRBV5-4 and TRBJ1-2; perhaps TRBD1 as D (6 bases). Germline CDR1 reads SGHNT; CDR2 reads YYREEE (reference sequence). This CDR3 region has 14 residues. Trimming pared 4 bases from V and 0 bases from J, leaving 10 bases between. The CDR3 DNA is TGTGCCAGCAGCCCACCAGGGGCTAACTATGGCTACACCTTC. Protein sequence: CASSPPGANYGYTF.

The CDR3 bases are TGTGCCAGCCTAGTAGGCACTGAAGCTTTCTTT. It codes for CASLVGTEAFF. This sequence joins TRBV6-5 and TRBJ1-1; no clear D. V was cut by 8 bases and J by 4 bases, with 8 bases left in between. There are 11 residues in the CDR3. In germline, CDR1 is MNHEY, CDR2 SVGAGI.

The chain joins TRBV6-1 to TRBJ1-3, with 8 bases identical to TRBD1. This CDR3 has 15 amino acids. J lost 4 bases, V lost 1 base, and 3 bases had no gene match. Germline CDR1 MNHNS, CDR2 SASEGT. CDR3 DNA: TGTGCCAGCAGTGAAGTCCGGACAGGGGGAAACACCATATATTTT. Translating gives CASSEVRTGGNTIYF.

The chain couples TRBV29-1 to TRBJ1-2, with a possible D match to TRBD1 (5 bases). Trimming cost V 7 bases and J 0 bases, with 12 bases left between them. CDR1 is SQVTM and CDR2 is ANQGSEA in the germline V gene. The CDR3 has 13 residues. In DNA form, the CDR3 reads TGCAGCGCCCTGACAGAACCTAACTATGGCTACACCTTC. It specifies CSALTEPNYGYTF. Combining the CDR3 with reference TRBV29-1 and TRBJ1-2 gives the whole variable domain SAVISQKPSRDICQRGTSLTIQCQVDSQVTMMFWYRQQPGQSLTLIATANQGSEATYESGFVIDKFPISRPNLTFSTLTVSNMSPEDSSIYLCSALTEPNYGYTFGSGTRLTVV.

The rearrangement links TRBV7-8 to TRBJ2-1; 7 bases line up with TRBD2. CDR1 is SGHVS, CDR2 FQNEAQ, per germline. This CDR3 comprises 16 residues. V lost 5 bases, J lost 9 bases, and 16 bases stayed unmatched. The CDR3 sequence is CASSTEGRREGGEQFF. CDR3 coding DNA: TGTGCCAGCAGCACCGAAGGCCGCAGGGAGGGCGGTGAGCAGTTCTTC.

The gene calls are TRBV5-1 and TRBJ2-7, with a weak D call TRBD1 (7 bases). Trimming shortened V by 7 bases and J by 6 bases, and 14 bases separated the two germline ends. Germline CDR1 and CDR2: SGHRS and YFSETQ. This CDR3 has 12 amino acids. This CDR3 is CASAFRGAEQYF. For the CDR3, the DNA is TGCGCCAGCGCCTTCAGGGGGGCCGAGCAGTACTTC.

This clone was recorded only once. The chain uses TRBV2 and TRBJ2-2, with 7 bases fitting TRBD2. From germline, CDR1 is SNHLY and CDR2 FYNNEI. V lost 2 bases and J lost 7; bases outside the gene matches: 4. The CDR3 is 14 residues long. DNA for the CDR3: TGTGCCAGCAGTGAAATGGGAGGGTTCGGGGAGCTGTTTTTT. The encoded protein is CASSEMGGFGELFF.

V usage is TRBV27 and J usage is TRBJ2-5, with TRBD1 identical over 10 bases. Germline V CDR1 and CDR2: MNHEY, SMNVEV (reference sequence). The CDR3 runs to 14 residues. J lost 3 bases, V lost 5 bases, and 3 bases had no gene match. The CDR3 protein is CASSGGQGEETQYF. The CDR3 bases are TGTGCCAGCAGTGGAGGACAGGGGGAAGAGACCCAGTACTTC.

The CDR3 sequence: CATSGPQGPYSNQPQHF. In DNA form, the CDR3 reads TGTGCCACCAGCGGACCCCAGGGGCCCTATAGCAATCAGCCCCAGCATTTT. V and J are TRBV15 and TRBJ1-5; weak D call: TRBD1 (6 bases). In germline, CDR1 is LNHNV, CDR2 YYDKDF (reference sequence). The V end was cut by 5 bases, the J end by 0 bases, with 17 bases between. The CDR3 is 17 amino acids.

The V gene is TRBV4-1, the J gene TRBJ2-2; D might be TRBD2 (6 bases). V dropped 2 bases and J dropped 1 base, with 17 bases sitting between them. The CDR3 totals 18 residues. Germline CDR1 is MGHRA and CDR2 is YSYEKL. CDR3 DNA: TGCGCCAGCAGCCAAACAATTGAACTAGCTATGAACACCGGGGAGCTGTTTTTT. This gives the protein CASSQTIELAMNTGELFF.

The V gene is TRBV5-4, the J gene TRBJ1-2, with D tentatively TRBD1 (5 bases). Trimming took off 0 bases at V and 3 bases at J, with 12 bases between the two ends. The CDR3 sequence is 15 residues long. Germline loops: CDR1 SGHNT, CDR2 YYREEE (reference sequence). The CDR3 protein is CASSLDKPGDYGYTF. The CDR3 coding sequence is TGTGCCAGCAGCTTGGATAAGCCGGGGGACTATGGCTACACCTTC.

The chain uses TRBV7-9 and TRBJ2-5; D unclear. The CDR3 has 14 residues. Trimming cost V 1 base and J 5 bases, with 11 bases left between them. Germline V gene sequence: CDR1 SEHNR, CDR2 FQNEAQ (reference sequence). The CDR3 protein is CASSLVLVGETQYF. CDR3 DNA: TGTGCCAGCAGCTTAGTCCTAGTCGGCGAGACCCAGTACTTC.

This chain joins TRBV2 and TRBJ1-6; D possibly corresponds to TRBD1 (6 bases). The V end was cut by 6 bases, the J end by 10 bases, with 19 bases between. The CDR3 runs 15 residues. The germline V gene has CDR1 SNHLY and CDR2 FYNNEI. In DNA, the CDR3 is TGTGCCAGCAGCAGATTCACAGGGTTGGCGTCACCCCTCCACTTT. Translating it yields CASSRFTGLASPLHF.

The chain carries TRBV6-6 and TRBJ1-6; D call uncertain. The CDR3 covers 14 residues. The germline V gene encodes CDR1 MNHNY and CDR2 SVGAGI (reference sequence). Trimming shortened V by 2 bases and J by 8 bases, and 10 bases separated the two germline ends. In DNA, the CDR3 is TGTGCCAGCAGTTACGTTACGGCGGATTCACCCCTCCACTTT. It specifies CASSYVTADSPLHF.